What follows are 19 T cell receptor beta chains derived from one specimen sequenced in a study of T-cell reconstitution after alpha-beta-depleted transplantation in children. It was with unique molecular identifiers that the TCRbeta library was prepared. TCRdb itself ran the PCR reads through MiXCR, one entry per CDR3 protein. The data hold 800,000 to 1,000,000 distinct CDR3 sequences, with roughly 29% observed a single time. The sample in question was PBMCs, mostly from graft donor cells, obtained 360 days after TCRalphabeta/CD19-depleted stem cell transplant. These receptors originate from a boy in the first two years of life who had a stem cell transplant for SCID, so the T cells may come from the graft donor.

This clonotype was recorded a few times. The V gene is TRBV20-1, the J gene TRBJ2-5; 7 positions agree with TRBD2. The junction had 10 bases not matched to a gene; V was cut back by 6 bases and J by 3 bases. The germline V gene has CDR1 DFQATT and CDR2 SNEGSKA (reference sequence). The CDR3 consists of 14 residues. The CDR3 sequence: CSATGASGKETQYF. For the CDR3, the DNA is TGCAGTGCAACCGGGGCTAGCGGTAAAGAGACCCAGTACTTC.

This chain links TRBV20-1 with TRBJ1-5; D possibly corresponds to TRBD1 (6 bases). This CDR3 region has 13 residues. Trimming removed 4 bases at V and 6 bases at J, with 13 bases between. Germline CDR1 reads DFQATT; CDR2 reads SNEGSKA (reference sequence). Here the CDR3 reads CSAKGGKGQPQHF. In nucleotides, the CDR3 is TGCAGTGCTAAAGGGGGTAAGGGTCAGCCCCAGCATTTT.

In the case of this clonotype: One end of the junction is discordant with germline, which a read error may explain. The chain combines TRBV20-1 with TRBJ2-1; 7 bases are shared with TRBD2. Germline values: CDR1 DFQATT, CDR2 SNEGSKA (reference sequence). The CDR3 extends over 10 amino acids. The CDR3 is CSASGLVQIF. Here the CDR3 DNA reads TGCAGTGCCAGCGGACTAGTTCAAATCTTC.

This clonotype occurred a few times. The chain uses TRBV7-9 and TRBJ1-2; TRBD1 agrees at 8 bases. This CDR3 has 15 residues. The V gene's germline CDR1 is SEHNR and CDR2 FQNEAQ (reference sequence). Germline trimming cut 5 bases from V and 4 bases from J; bases unmatched to any gene: 9. In DNA form, the CDR3 reads TGTGCCAGCAGCACCCGGACAGGGACCATCTATGGCTACACCTTC. Its translation: CASSTRTGTIYGYTF.

The chain combines TRBV12-3 or TRBV12-4 with TRBJ1-5; D perhaps matches TRBD1 (5 bases). CDR3 length: 12 residues. V lost 11 bases and J lost 6, with 14 bases in between. The CDR3 nucleotides are TGTGCCGGGGGGAGTACGAGTCAGCCCCAGCATTTT. Protein: CAGGSTSQPQHF.

The genes are TRBV6-5 and TRBJ2-1, with a possible D match to TRBD2 (7 bases). Germline assignment: CDR1 MNHEY and CDR2 SVGAGI. The CDR3 runs 17 residues. With 0 bases removed from V and 3 bases from J, the gap between germline ends came to 15 bases. This CDR3 is CASSYSPPGGGYNEQFF. CDR3 sequence (DNA): TGTGCCAGCAGTTACTCACCCCCGGGGGGCGGCTACAATGAGCAGTTCTTC.

The sample holds a few counts of this clonotype. The chain links TRBV29-1 to TRBJ1-2; maybe TRBD1 (5 bases). Germline assignment: CDR1 SQVTM and CDR2 ANQGSEA. Trimming removed 3 bases at V and 5 bases at J, with 22 bases between. CDR3 length equals 16 residues. This chain's CDR3 is CSVESEKRGFLYGYTF. The CDR3 coding sequence is TGCAGCGTTGAGAGTGAAAAAAGGGGTTTCCTATATGGCTACACCTTC.

The chain combines TRBV20-1 with TRBJ1-1; tentatively, D is TRBD1 (6 bases). This CDR3 region has 11 residues. In germline, CDR1 is DFQATT, CDR2 SNEGSKA (reference sequence). The CDR3 DNA follows: TGCAGCGCAGGGGTGAACACTGAAGCTTTCTTT. It specifies CSAGVNTEAFF.

This clonotype was seen more than once but under ten times. The chain couples TRBV11-2 to TRBJ2-3; D remains unclear. V was pared by 0 bases and J by 2 bases, with 9 bases between. Per germline, CDR1 SGHAT and CDR2 FQNNGV. The CDR3 contains 15 residues. CDR3 DNA: TGTGCCAGCAGCTTAGAACAGCAATTCACAGATACGCAGTATTTT. It translates to CASSLEQQFTDTQYF.

This chain joins TRBV3-1 and TRBJ2-1; no definite D call. Trimming shortened V by 4 bases and J by 7 bases, and 14 bases separated the two germline ends. CDR3 size: 14 residues. Germline loops: CDR1 LGHDT, CDR2 YNNKEL (reference sequence). This chain's CDR3 is CASSPRTMGNEQFF. As DNA, the CDR3 is TGTGCCAGCAGCCCAAGGACCATGGGGAATGAGCAGTTCTTC.

This sequence joins TRBV12-3 or TRBV12-4 and TRBJ2-7; D may be TRBD1 or TRBD2 (6 bases each). V dropped 6 bases and J dropped 1 base, with 13 bases sitting between them. The length of the CDR3 is 14 residues. The CDR3 DNA reads as TGTGCCAGCAGGCAACTAGGGGGGTCCTACGAGCAGTACTTC. This encodes CASRQLGGSYEQYF.

This clonotype was observed at least ten times. This chain uses TRBV5-5 with TRBJ2-7; possibly TRBD1 or TRBD2 for D (5 bases each). The V and J ends lost 4 bases and 2 bases respectively, with 13 bases between them. CDR1 SGHKS and CDR2 YYEKEE come from the germline V gene (reference sequence). The length of the CDR3 is 14 residues. CDR3 in DNA: TGTGCCAGCAGCCCCAGGGACCGGCCCTACGAGCAGTACTTC. It translates to CASSPRDRPYEQYF.

This chain joins TRBV11-2 and TRBJ2-3; TRBD2 matches at 8 bases. CDR1 and CDR2 (germline): SGHAT, FQNNGV. This CDR3 has 16 amino acids. V trimming: 2 bases; J trimming: 5 bases; junction bases outside the gene matches: 9. CDR3 nucleotides: TGTGCCAGCAGCTTACTTTCGGGGGGGCGGGTAGATACGCAGTATTTT. Its protein is CASSLLSGGRVDTQYF.

Written as DNA, the CDR3 is TGTGCCAGCAGCATACCACCGCTAACAGGGGGCAGGCAGTTCTTC. Translating gives CASSIPPLTGGRQFF. The chain carries TRBV5-5 and TRBJ2-1; 9 bases align to TRBD1. V gave up 4 bases and J gave up 12 bases; unmatched junction bases: 14. From germline, CDR1 is SGHKS and CDR2 YYEKEE (reference sequence). This CDR3 is built from 15 residues. The entire variable domain, with the rest obtained from reference TRBV5-5 and TRBJ2-1, is as follows: DAGVTQSPTHLIKTRGQQVTLRCSPISGHKSVSWYQQVLGQGPQFIFQYYEKEERGRGNFPDRFSARQFPNYSSELNVNALLLGDSALYLCASSIPPLTGGRQFFGPGTRLTVL.

V gene TRBV28 combines with J gene TRBJ2-1; 8 bases match TRBD2. This CDR3 has 17 residues. Germline-derived CDR1 and CDR2 are MDHEN and SYDVKM. Germline trimming cut 3 bases from V and 0 bases from J; bases unmatched to any gene: 7. The CDR3 loop is CASSLGGGLPSYNEQFF. The CDR3 nucleotides read TGTGCCAGCAGTTTGGGCGGGGGGCTACCCTCCTACAATGAGCAGTTCTTC.

The V and J genes are TRBV4-1 and TRBJ2-1; no firm D call. Germline lookup yields CDR1 MGHRA and CDR2 YSYEKL. V was pared by 3 bases and J by 0 bases, with 12 bases between. The CDR3 consists of 16 residues. Here the CDR3 DNA reads TGCGCCAGCAGCCACCGAATTGGGGTCTCCTACAATGAGCAGTTCTTC. The encoded protein is CASSHRIGVSYNEQFF.

This clonotype was observed a single time. This chain connects TRBV4-3 to TRBJ2-4; TRBD1 matches at 10 bases. Germline CDR1 is LGHNA and CDR2 is YSLEER. V lost 2 bases and J lost 3; bases outside the gene matches: 4. The CDR3 sequence is 16 residues long. The CDR3 DNA reads as TGCGCCAGCAGCCAAACAGGACAGGGGGTCAAAAACATTCAGTACTTC. Amino acid sequence: CASSQTGQGVKNIQYF.

In this sample, this clonotype turned up a few times. The rearrangement links TRBV29-1 to TRBJ2-7; 8 bases align to TRBD2. The CDR3 sequence is 14 residues long. The V segment lost 4 bases and the J segment 2 bases; nucleotides outside the gene matches: 7. Germline CDR1 SQVTM, CDR2 ANQGSEA. The CDR3 reads CSVVIRGGAYEQYF. The DNA for the CDR3 is TGCAGCGTTGTAATCCGGGGGGGAGCCTACGAGCAGTACTTC.

The sample holds a few counts of this clonotype. The chain has TRBV20-1 and TRBJ2-1, with TRBD1 matching 7 bases. The J segment lost 0 bases and the V segment lost 6 bases, leaving 8 bases of the junction unmatched. The CDR3 spans 15 residues. Germline loops: CDR1 DFQATT, CDR2 SNEGSKA (reference sequence). The CDR3 nucleotides are TGCAGTGCGAACTACAGGGGATACTCCTACAATGAGCAGTTCTTC. Encoded protein: CSANYRGYSYNEQFF.